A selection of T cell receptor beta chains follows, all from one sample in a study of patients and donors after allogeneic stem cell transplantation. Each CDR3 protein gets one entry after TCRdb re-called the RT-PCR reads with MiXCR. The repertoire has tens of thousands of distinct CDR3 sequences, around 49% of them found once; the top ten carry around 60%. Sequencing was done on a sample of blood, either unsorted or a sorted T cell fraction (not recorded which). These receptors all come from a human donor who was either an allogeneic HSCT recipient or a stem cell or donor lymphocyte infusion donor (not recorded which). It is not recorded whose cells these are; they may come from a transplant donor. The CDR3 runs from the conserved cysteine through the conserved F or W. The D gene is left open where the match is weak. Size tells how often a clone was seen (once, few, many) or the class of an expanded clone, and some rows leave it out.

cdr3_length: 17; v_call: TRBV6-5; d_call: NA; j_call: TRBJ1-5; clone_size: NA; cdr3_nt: TGTGCCAGCAGCCCCGTCGGTCTTGGGGAAAGCAATCAGCCCCAGCATTTT; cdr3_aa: CASSPVGLGESNQPQHF
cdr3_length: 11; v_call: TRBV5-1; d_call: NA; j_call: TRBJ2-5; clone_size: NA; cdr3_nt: TGCGCCAGCAGCTTGTGGGAGACCCAGTACTTC; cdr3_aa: CASSLWETQYF
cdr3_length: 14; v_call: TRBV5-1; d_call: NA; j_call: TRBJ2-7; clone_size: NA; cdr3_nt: TGCGCCAGCAGCTTTTCCGGACATGATTACGAGCAGTACTTC; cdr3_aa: CASSFSGHDYEQYF
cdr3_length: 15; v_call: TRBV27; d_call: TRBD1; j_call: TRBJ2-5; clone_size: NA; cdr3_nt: TGTGCCAGCAGTTTATATTGGACAGGGCAAGAGACCCAGTACTTC; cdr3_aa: CASSLYWTGQETQYF
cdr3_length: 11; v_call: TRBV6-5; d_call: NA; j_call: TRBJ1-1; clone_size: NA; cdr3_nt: TGTGCCAGCAGTTTCGGTACTTGGGCTTTCTTT; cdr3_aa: CASSFGTWAFF
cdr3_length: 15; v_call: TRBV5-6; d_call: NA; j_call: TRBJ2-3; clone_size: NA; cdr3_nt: TGTGCCAGCAGTTTAGGGACATCGTTTACAGATACGCAGTATTTT; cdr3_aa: CASSLGTSFTDTQYF
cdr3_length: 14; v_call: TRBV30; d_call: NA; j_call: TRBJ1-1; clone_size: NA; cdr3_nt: TGTGCCTGGAGTGTACCCGCCATGAACACTGAAGCTTTCTTT; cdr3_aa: CAWSVPAMNTEAFF
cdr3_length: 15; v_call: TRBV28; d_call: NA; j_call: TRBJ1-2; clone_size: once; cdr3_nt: TGTGCCAGCAACCAAGACACCGGCCGGACCTATGGCTACACCTTC; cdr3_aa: CASNQDTGRTYGYTF
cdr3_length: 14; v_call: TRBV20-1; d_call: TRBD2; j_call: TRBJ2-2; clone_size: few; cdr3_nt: TGCAGTGCTCGGACTAGCGGCTCCACCGGGGAGCTGTTTTTT; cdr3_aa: CSARTSGSTGELFF
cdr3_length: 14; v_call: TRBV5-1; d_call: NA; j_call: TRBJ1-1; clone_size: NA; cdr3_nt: TGCGCCAGCAGCTTGGATACGGGGAACACTGAAGCTTTCTTT; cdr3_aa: CASSLDTGNTEAFF
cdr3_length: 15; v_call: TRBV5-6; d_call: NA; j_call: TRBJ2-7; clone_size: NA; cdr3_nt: TGTGCCAGCAGCTTTAGGTCCCTAGCCACCTACGAGCAGTACTTC; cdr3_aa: CASSFRSLATYEQYF
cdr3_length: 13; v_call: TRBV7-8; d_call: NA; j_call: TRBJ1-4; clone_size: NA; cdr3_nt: TGTGCCAGCAGCTTATATACAGATGAAAAACTGTTTTTT; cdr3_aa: CASSLYTDEKLFF
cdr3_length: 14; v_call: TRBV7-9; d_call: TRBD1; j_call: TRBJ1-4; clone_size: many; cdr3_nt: TGTGCCAGCAGCCCACAGGGGTCGGGTGAAAAACTGTTTTTT; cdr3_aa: CASSPQGSGEKLFF
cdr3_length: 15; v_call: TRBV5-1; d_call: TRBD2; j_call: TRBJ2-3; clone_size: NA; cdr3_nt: TGCGCCAGCAGCCTCGGGACTAGTGTCTCAGATACGCAGTATTTT; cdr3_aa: CASSLGTSVSDTQYF
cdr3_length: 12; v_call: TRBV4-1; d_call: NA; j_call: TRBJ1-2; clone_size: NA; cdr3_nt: TGCGCCAGCAGCCAAGACTCCAGGGGCTACACCTTC; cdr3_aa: CASSQDSRGYTF
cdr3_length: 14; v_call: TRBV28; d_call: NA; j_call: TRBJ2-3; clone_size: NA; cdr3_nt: TGTGCCAGCAAAAGCACAGGGATCGCAGATACGCAGTATTTT; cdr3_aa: CASKSTGIADTQYF
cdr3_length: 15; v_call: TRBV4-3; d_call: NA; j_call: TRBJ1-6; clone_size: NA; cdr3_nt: TGCGCCAGCAGCCAAAAGGTCCAGAACAATTCACCCCTCCACTTT; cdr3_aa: CASSQKVQNNSPLHF
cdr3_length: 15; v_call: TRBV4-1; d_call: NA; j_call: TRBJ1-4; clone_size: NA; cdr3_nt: TGCGCCAGCAGCCAAGTAGAGACAGGCGGCGAAAAACTGTTTTTT; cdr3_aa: CASSQVETGGEKLFF
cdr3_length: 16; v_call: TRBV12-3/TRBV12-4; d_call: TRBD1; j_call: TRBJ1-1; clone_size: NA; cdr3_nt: TGTGCCAGCGGGCGGGGACAGGGTTACCCGGATACTGAAGCTTTCTTT; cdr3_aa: CASGRGQGYPDTEAFF
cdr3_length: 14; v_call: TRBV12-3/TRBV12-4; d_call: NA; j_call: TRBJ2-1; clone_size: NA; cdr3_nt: TGTGCCAGCAGTCCCCGGGAGTTATACAATGAGCAGTTCTTC; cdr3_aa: CASSPRELYNEQFF
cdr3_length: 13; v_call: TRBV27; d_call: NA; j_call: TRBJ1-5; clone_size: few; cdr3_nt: TGTGCCTGTGGCCCCTATAGCAATCAGCCCCAGCATTTT; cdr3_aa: CACGPYSNQPQHF
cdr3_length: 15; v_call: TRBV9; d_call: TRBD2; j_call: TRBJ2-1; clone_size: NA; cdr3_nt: TGTGCCAGCAGCCGGGGGGTCCCTACTCGCAATGAGCAGTTCTTC; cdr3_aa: CASSRGVPTRNEQFF
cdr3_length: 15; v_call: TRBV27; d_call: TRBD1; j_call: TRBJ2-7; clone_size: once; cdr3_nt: TGTGCCAGCAGTTCCGAGGGGGCTATCTCCTACGAGCAGTACTTC; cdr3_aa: CASSSEGAISYEQYF
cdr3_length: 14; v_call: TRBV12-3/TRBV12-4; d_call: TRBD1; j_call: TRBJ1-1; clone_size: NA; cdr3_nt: TGTGCCAGCAGTTTATCGGACAGGTTCACTGAAGCTTTCTTT; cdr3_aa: CASSLSDRFTEAFF
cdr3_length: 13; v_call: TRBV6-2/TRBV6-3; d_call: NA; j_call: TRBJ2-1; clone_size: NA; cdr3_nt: TGTGCCAGCAGTTACTCCCCCCCGGTTGAGCAGTTCTTC; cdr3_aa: CASSYSPPVEQFF
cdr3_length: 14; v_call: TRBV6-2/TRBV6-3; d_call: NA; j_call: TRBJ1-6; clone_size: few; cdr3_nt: TGTGCCAGCAGTTACGCCCAAGATAATTCACCCCTCCACTTT; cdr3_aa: CASSYAQDNSPLHF
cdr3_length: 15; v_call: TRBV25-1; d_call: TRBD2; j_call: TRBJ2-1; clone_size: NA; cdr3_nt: TGTGCCAGCCGTCGAGGGGGACTAGCTGGGAATGAGCAGTTCTTC; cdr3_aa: CASRRGGLAGNEQFF
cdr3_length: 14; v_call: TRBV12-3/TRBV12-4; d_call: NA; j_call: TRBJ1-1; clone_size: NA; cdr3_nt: TGTGCCAGCAGTTTCATGGGGTCTGGCACTGAAGCTTTCTTT; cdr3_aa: CASSFMGSGTEAFF